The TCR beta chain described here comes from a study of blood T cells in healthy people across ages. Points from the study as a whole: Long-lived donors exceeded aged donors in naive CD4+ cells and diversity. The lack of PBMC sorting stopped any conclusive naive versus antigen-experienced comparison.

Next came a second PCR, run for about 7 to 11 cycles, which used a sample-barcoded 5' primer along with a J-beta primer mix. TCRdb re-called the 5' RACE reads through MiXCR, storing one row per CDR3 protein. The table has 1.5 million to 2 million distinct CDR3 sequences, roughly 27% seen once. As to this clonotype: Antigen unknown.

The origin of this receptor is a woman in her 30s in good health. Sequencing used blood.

The CDR3 spells CASSQGLAGPDTQYF. DNA of the CDR3: TGTGCCAGCAGCCAAGGACTAGCGGGACCAGATACGCAGTATTTT. The V and J genes are TRBV7-7 and TRBJ2-3, with TRBD2 matching 12 bases. The CDR3 has 15 amino acids. J was trimmed by 4 bases and V by 5 bases; bases with no gene match: 4. CDR1 SSHAT and CDR2 FNYEAQ come from the germline V gene (reference sequence).